This paragraph covers one T cell receptor beta chain sequence. Using immunoSEQ multiplex PCR, the repertoire was profiled, and TCRdb retains in-frame clones only, with some absent. The sample has about 190,000 clones, about 72% seen once; the top ten hold roughly 17%. The data derive from a study of blood T cell repertoires in COVID-19. About the study: Collection of acute and convalescent COVID-19 samples took place in the United States, Italy and Spain. PBMCs, B-cell-depleted T cells, or T cells were the source of the cDNA or gDNA that made up the material.

The length of the CDR3 is 13 residues. The germline V gene encodes CDR1 LGHDT and CDR2 YNNKEL (reference sequence). The V end was cut by 4 bases, the J end by 0 bases, with 6 bases between. Adults between about 18 and 89 years of age took part from fewer than 30 US areas. Grouping used clinical history reported by participants in a survey and questionnaire. Sequencing was done on a sample of PBMCs or T cells enriched from blood (not recorded which). V and J are TRBV3-1 (or the pseudogene TRBV3-2) and TRBJ1-1; unclear D gene. The TCR was taken from a woman aged 50 to 65 who had recovered from COVID-19. The CDR3 sequence is CASSPTVNTEAFF. The CDR3, as DNA: TGTGCCAGCAGCCCTACGGTGAACACTGAAGCTTTCTTT.